The clone carrying this T cell receptor beta chain was picked up a small number of times. Its antigen remains unknown. Unrecorded immune exposure was likely among donors, who were nominally healthy when sampled. The data were taken from a study of cytomegalovirus exposure and HLA in healthy donors. Notes on the study in general: The study designated around 150 TCR beta chains cytomegalovirus-associated.

The V segment lost 5 bases and the J segment 0 bases; nucleotides outside the gene matches: 9. There are 16 residues in the CDR3. The germline V gene has CDR1 MNHNY and CDR2 SVGAGI (reference sequence). PCR used 60 Vbeta primers and 13 Jbeta primers. The assay was immunoSEQ multiplex PCR, and TCRdb's table has in-frame clones only and misses some. The data show hundreds of thousands of clones, 75% to 80% seen once. The sequence was obtained from a young man in good health and CMV-seronegative. The material sequenced was PBMCs. The chain is built from TRBV6-6 and TRBJ2-7; TRBD1 aligns across 8 bases. CDR3 region: CASSRGSGQASYEQYF. Here the CDR3 DNA reads TGTGCCAGCAGTAGGGGGTCGGGACAGGCCTCCTACGAGCAGTACTTC.